Listed below are T cell receptor beta chains from one sample, sequenced in a study of beta chain features in type 1 diabetes. This table comes from immunoSEQ multiplex PCR, and its TCRdb copy is limited to in-frame clones, with some not included. The sample carries hundreds of thousands of clones, roughly an eighth recorded once. Input material: naive CD4+ T cells from blood. These receptors came from a man aged 18 to 29 with type 1 diabetes. The conserved cysteine and the conserved F or W are not part of the CDR3 here. A D gene is named only where the DNA matches it firmly.

J | V | D | length | CDR3
TRBJ2-1 | TRBV5-4 | . | 13 | ASSLAGDSRNEQF
TRBJ1-4 | TRBV21-1 | . | 12 | ASYNRGRGEKLF
TRBJ1-1 | TRBV7-9 | . | 12 | ASSLGRENTEAF
TRBJ2-7 | TRBV2 | . | 12 | ASRGGLRPYEQY
TRBJ2-7 | TRBV11-2 | TRBD1 | 12 | ASSQDRGRAEQY
TRBJ2-5 | TRBV7-9 | TRBD2 | 14 | ASSSGLARLGETQY
TRBJ2-1 | TRBV19 | . | 12 | ASSPHWGYNEQF
TRBJ1-1 | TRBV10-3 | . | 12 | ATRAPRGNTEAF
TRBJ2-1 | TRBV28 | TRBD1 | 13 | ASSLGAGQGRKQF
TRBJ2-5 | TRBV28 | . | 12 | ASSFRGLGETQY
TRBJ2-2 | TRBV6-1 | TRBD2 | 9 | AMRGTGELF
TRBJ1-2 | TRBV30 | TRBD1 | 12 | AWRPKTGTYGYT
TRBJ2-4 | TRBV5-1 | TRBD1 | 14 | ASSLSGGSAKNIQY
TRBJ1-2 | TRBV30 | TRBD1 | 12 | AWTGQHLNYGYT
TRBJ2-7 | TRBV28 | . | 9 | ASSWLYEQY
TRBJ2-7 | TRBV9 | TRBD2 | 13 | ASTREVSGRDEQY
TRBJ1-2 | TRBV5-4 | . | 9 | ASSLNHGYT
TRBJ2-3 | TRBV4-1 | . | 12 | ASSQAKGPLPQY
TRBJ2-5 | TRBV7-3 | . | 12 | ASSLLGFQETQY
TRBJ1-1 | TRBV10-3 | TRBD1 | 13 | AISGNTRDRDEAF
TRBJ2-3 | TRBV30 | TRBD2 | 11 | AWSDMPSGGAG
TRBJ1-2 | TRBV4-3 | . | 12 | ASSPSKDFYGYT
TRBJ2-1 | TRBV18 | . | 10 | ASSPAGDEQF
TRBJ2-1 | TRBV5-1 | . | 13 | ASSKVRSSYNEQF
TRBJ2-5 | TRBV7-9 | . | 10 | ASSLVGETQY
TRBJ2-7 | TRBV7-9 | . | 12 | ASSLGINSYEQY
TRBJ2-7 | TRBV7-2 | . | 12 | ASSLRGSESEQY
TRBJ2-7 | TRBV5-6 | TRBD2 | 15 | ASSPGTSGSGIHEQY
TRBJ2-1 | TRBV7-2 | . | 13 | ASSFGGTLNNEQF
TRBJ2-2 | TRBV6-5 | TRBD2 | 9 | ASRSGRELF
TRBJ2-7 | TRBV30 | . | 11 | AWSAGAAYEQY
TRBJ2-2 | TRBV30 | . | 14 | AWRNPGLGPGGELF
TRBJ1-5 | TRBV19 | TRBD1 | 13 | ASTPGQGRRQPQH
TRBJ2-5 | TRBV30 | . | 12 | AWRVQGLQETQY
TRBJ1-1 | TRBV7-2 | . | 11 | ASSSDGNTEAF
TRBJ1-2 | TRBV6-5 | . | 10 | ASSSVPYGYT
TRBJ1-5 | TRBV27 | TRBD1 | 15 | ASRFRSTGSSNQPQH
TRBJ1-5 | TRBV7-2 | TRBD1 | 12 | ASSTGQANQPQH
TRBJ1-2 | TRBV30 | . | 10 | ACHREGYGYT
TRBJ2-2 | TRBV5-4 | TRBD1 | 14 | ASSLGQGRNTGELF
TRBJ2-4 | TRBV25-1 | . | 13 | ASSFGGPAKNIQY
TRBJ2-7 | TRBV5-1 | . | 13 | ASSSDPGRPYEQY
TRBJ2-1 | TRBV18 | TRBD1 | 13 | ASSLQDRAYNEQF
TRBJ1-2 | TRBV6-5 | TRBD1 | 9 | ASSQGAGYT
TRBJ2-2 | TRBV30 | . | 10 | AWSVPAGELF
TRBJ1-6 | TRBV9 | . | 13 | ASSVEAVRGSPLH
TRBJ1-2 | TRBV4-3 | . | 13 | ASSLRTGLGSGYT
TRBJ1-5 | TRBV28 | . | 11 | ASSSRSSQPQH
TRBJ1-6 | TRBV9 | . | 10 | ASSVEGSPLH
TRBJ1-1 | TRBV6-1 | . | 11 | ASSDLMNTEAF
TRBJ2-1 | TRBV19 | TRBD1 | 13 | ASSMRTGFYNEQF
TRBJ2-2 | TRBV30 | . | 11 | AWSPPFVGELF
TRBJ1-4 | TRBV25-1 | . | 9 | ASSHREKLF
TRBJ2-7 | TRBV4-1 | TRBD2 | 12 | ASSLPGRSYEQY